These T cell receptor beta chains were read from a single sample in a study of T cells expressing NK-cell markers. Reprocessing the 5' RACE reads, TCRdb reports a single entry for every CDR3 protein and omits DNA. The sample has a few hundred thousand distinct CDR3 sequences, and its top ten clones hold approximately 0.42%. The sample was blood T cells: a sorted CD56 or NKG2C T cell subset, CD4+ or CD8+ T cells, or bulk PBMC T cells (not recorded which). These receptors all stem from a man younger than 35 in good health. The CDR3 runs from the conserved cysteine through the conserved F or W.

j_call v_call cdr3_aa
TRBJ2-7 TRBV12-3/TRBV12-4 CASSLAGDLREQYF
TRBJ1-2 TRBV18 CASSPKQGGAGYTF
TRBJ2-7 TRBV5-1 CASSLVAGAYEQYF
TRBJ1-1 TRBV28 CASSPAGTPNRENTEAFF
TRBJ2-7 TRBV7-2 CASRRLAAPYEQYF
TRBJ2-2 TRBV12-3/TRBV12-4 CASSQRRPTGELFF
TRBJ2-1 TRBV29-1 CSVRVKSSYNEQFF
TRBJ1-4 TRBV29-1 CSVKRAEKLFF
TRBJ2-3 TRBV18 CASSPRSVAGTDTQYF
TRBJ2-7 TRBV20-1 CSARSGMKNEQYF
TRBJ2-3 TRBV20-1 CSANSLIAGSSDTQYF
TRBJ1-4 TRBV20-1 CSARAGTASNEKLFF
TRBJ2-5 TRBV2 CASVRIQETQYF
TRBJ2-1 TRBV5-1 CASALSGEQFF
TRBJ1-5 TRBV7-2 CASSLAGTGKGQPQHF
TRBJ1-1 TRBV27 CASSLSIGTGNTEAFF
TRBJ2-1 TRBV5-4 CASEGSGRDDEQFF
TRBJ1-1 TRBV15 CATSHRAWTEAFF
TRBJ2-7 TRBV28 CASSLSVGARTEQYF
TRBJ1-2 TRBV4-2 CASSQDRDLLFYGYTF
TRBJ2-3 TRBV12-3/TRBV12-4 CASGGTAGLGTQYF
TRBJ1-6 TRBV3-1 CASSLQGRGRQFYNSPLHF
TRBJ2-3 TRBV5-1 CASNARGTDTQYF